What follows are 16 T cell receptor beta chains derived from one specimen sequenced in a study of T cell responses to AZD1222 COVID-19 vaccine. Sequencing used immunoSEQ multiplex PCR; TCRdb keeps in-frame clones, though not all of them. This sample has tens of thousands of clones, with 82% found just once. The specimen comprised peripheral blood, sampled on day 0 of AZD1222 vaccination. The receptors stem from an adult in good health.

The rearrangement uses TRBV7-2 and TRBJ2-1, with 14 bases identical to TRBD2. This CDR3 spans 19 amino acids. The junction had 10 bases not matched to a gene; V was cut back by 5 bases and J by 1 base. The germline V gene encodes CDR1 SGHTA and CDR2 FQGNSA. The CDR3 DNA follows: TGTGCCAGCAGCCCCCTACCGGGACTAGCGGGGGCATCCTACAATGAGCAGTTCTTC. Translated: CASSPLPGLAGASYNEQFF.

This clone has a single count. The genes are TRBV4-1 and TRBJ2-5; perhaps TRBD2 as D (5 bases). Germline-derived CDR1 and CDR2 are MGHRA and YSYEKL. The CDR3 spans 14 residues. V gave up 2 bases and J gave up 4 bases, with 11 bases separating them. The CDR3 sequence is CASSQSRGRETQYF. In nucleotides, the CDR3 is TGCGCCAGCAGCCAATCTCGGGGTAGAGAGACCCAGTACTTC.

The gene calls are TRBV3-1 (or the pseudogene TRBV3-2) and TRBJ1-6; 9 bases line up with TRBD1. V gave up 6 bases and J gave up 7 bases; unmatched junction bases: 4. Germline lookup yields CDR1 LGHDT and CDR2 YNNKEL (reference sequence). The CDR3 is made up of 14 amino acids. CDR3 in DNA: TGTGCCAGCAGGGAGACAGGGGGAAATTCACCCCTCCACTTT. As protein: CASRETGGNSPLHF.

V is TRBV4-1 and J is TRBJ1-1; 10 bases match TRBD1. V was pared by 2 bases and J by 8 bases, with 11 bases of the junction left unmatched. Germline CDR1 reads MGHRA; CDR2 reads YSYEKL. The CDR3 has 16 residues. The CDR3 sequence: CASSQPTGTGVAEAFF. CDR3 nucleotide sequence: TGCGCCAGCAGCCAACCCACCGGGACAGGGGTGGCCGAAGCTTTCTTT.

This clone showed up just once. This chain joins TRBV19 and TRBJ2-3; TRBD2 is a possible D gene (6 bases). This CDR3 has 15 residues. Germline CDR1 reads LNHDA; CDR2 reads SQIVND (reference sequence). The V end was cut by 5 bases, the J end by 5 bases, with 17 bases between. This CDR3 reads CASSVLGGEGDTQYF. In DNA, the CDR3 is TGTGCCAGTAGTGTCCTTGGCGGGGAAGGAGATACGCAGTATTTT.

In the case of this clone: Germline and junction disagree at one end, which may indicate a read error. This chain joins TRBV4-2 and TRBJ1-2, with D possibly being TRBD1 (6 bases). CDR3 length equals 13 residues. CDR1 is LGHNA and CDR2 is YNFKEQ in the germline V gene. CDR3 protein: CASSQEPARGPHF. The DNA of the CDR3 is TGTGCCAGCAGCCAAGAGCCGGCACGGGGGCCGCACTTC.

V usage is TRBV19 and J usage is TRBJ1-1; TRBD1 is a possible D gene (5 bases). The CDR3 has 14 residues. Between the trimmed V and J ends, which lost 0 bases and 12 bases, there was a span of 17 bases. CDR1 and CDR2 from the germline V gene are LNHDA and SQIVND (reference sequence). The CDR3 spells CASSIEAGRPTTFF. The CDR3 region has the DNA TGTGCCAGTAGTATAGAGGCGGGGCGCCCCACGACTTTCTTT.

V and J are TRBV7-2 and TRBJ1-6, with D possibly being TRBD1 (5 bases). The CDR3 extends over 14 amino acids. From germline, CDR1 is SGHTA and CDR2 FQGNSA. Trimming removed 3 bases from V and 4 bases from J, with 7 bases in between. The DNA for the CDR3 is TGTGCCAGCAGCTTTGACAGTTATAATTCACCCCTCCACTTT. Translated: CASSFDSYNSPLHF.

The chain combines TRBV5-4 with TRBJ2-7, with 10 bases fitting TRBD2. The J segment lost 7 bases and the V segment lost 2 bases, leaving 9 bases of the junction unmatched. This CDR3 has 15 residues. Germline loops: CDR1 SGHNT, CDR2 YYREEE (reference sequence). The chain's CDR3 is CASSFLAGGAGEQYF. DNA for the CDR3: TGTGCCAGCAGCTTCTTAGCGGGGGGCGCCGGGGAGCAGTACTTC.

This clone was observed a few times. The rearrangement uses TRBV21-1 and TRBJ2-7. TRBV21-1 counts as a pseudogene. This CDR3 has 13 residues. CDR3 nucleotide sequence: TGTGCCAGCAGCTTGGGGGTGTCCTACGAGCAGTACTTC. This encodes CASSLGVSYEQYF.

The genes are TRBV29-1 and TRBJ2-7; 7 nucleotides line up with TRBD1. Germline values: CDR1 SQVTM, CDR2 ANQGSEA. Losses at the gene ends were 7 bases for V and 8 bases for J; bases not matched to a gene: 5. The CDR3 runs to 10 residues. The CDR3 DNA reads as TGCAGCGCAGGGACAGACAAGCAGTACTTC. Its protein is CSAGTDKQYF.

The rearrangement uses TRBV27 and TRBJ1-4; D unclear. V was shortened by 6 bases and J by 2 bases, with 10 bases between the two germline ends. The CDR3 totals 14 residues. Germline CDR1 and CDR2: MNHEY and SMNVEV (reference sequence). CDR3 amino acids: CASSRTRTNEKLFF. The CDR3 DNA sequence: TGTGCCAGCAGCCGGACGCGGACTAATGAAAAACTGTTTTTT.

CDR3 protein: CASQSSGAQAQPQHF. Written as DNA, the CDR3 is TGTGCCAGCCAAAGTTCAGGGGCTCAGGCTCAGCCCCAGCATTTT. The chain carries TRBV2 and TRBJ1-5, with D possibly matching TRBD1 (6 bases). CDR1 is SNHLY and CDR2 is FYNNEI in the germline V gene. V was pared by 8 bases and J by 6 bases, with 20 bases between. This CDR3 spans 15 amino acids.

The chain combines TRBV5-6 with TRBJ2-1, with unresolved D. Germline V CDR1 and CDR2: SGHDT, YYEEEE. V was clipped by 0 bases and J by 6 bases, with 7 bases between them. CDR3 length: 13 residues. The DNA for the CDR3 is TGTGCCAGCAGCTTGGACAGAATCAATGAGCAGTTCTTC. Translating gives CASSLDRINEQFF.

The rearrangement joins TRBV19 to TRBJ2-1, with D tentatively TRBD1 (5 bases). Germline values: CDR1 LNHDA, CDR2 SQIVND (reference sequence). This CDR3 contains 13 residues. V was cut by 1 base and J by 7 bases, with 8 bases left in between. CDR3 loop: CASSIGRVNEQFF. CDR3 nucleotides: TGTGCCAGTAGTATAGGCAGGGTTAATGAGCAGTTCTTC.

The chain recombines TRBV11-3 with TRBJ2-2; 9 nucleotides align to TRBD1. Germline loops: CDR1 SGHNT, CDR2 YENEEA. V gave up 5 bases and J gave up 6 bases; unmatched junction bases: 10. The CDR3 sequence is 16 residues long. CDR3 DNA: TGTGCCAGCAGCGCGCTTTGGGACAGGGCGGCCGGGGAGCTGTTTTTT. Protein: CASSALWDRAAGELFF.